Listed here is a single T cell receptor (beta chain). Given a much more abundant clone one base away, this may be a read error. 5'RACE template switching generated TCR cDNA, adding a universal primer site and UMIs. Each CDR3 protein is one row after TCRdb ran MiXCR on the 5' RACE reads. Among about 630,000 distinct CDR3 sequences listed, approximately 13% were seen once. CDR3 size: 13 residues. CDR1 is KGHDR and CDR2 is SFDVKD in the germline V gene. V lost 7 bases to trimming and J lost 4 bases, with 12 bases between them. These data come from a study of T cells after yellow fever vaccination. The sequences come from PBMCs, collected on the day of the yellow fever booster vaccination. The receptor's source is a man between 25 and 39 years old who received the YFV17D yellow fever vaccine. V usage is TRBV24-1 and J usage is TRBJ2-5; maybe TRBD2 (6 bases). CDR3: CATSPLGGETQYF. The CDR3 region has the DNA TGTGCCACCAGCCCCCTGGGGGGAGAGACCCAGTACTTC.